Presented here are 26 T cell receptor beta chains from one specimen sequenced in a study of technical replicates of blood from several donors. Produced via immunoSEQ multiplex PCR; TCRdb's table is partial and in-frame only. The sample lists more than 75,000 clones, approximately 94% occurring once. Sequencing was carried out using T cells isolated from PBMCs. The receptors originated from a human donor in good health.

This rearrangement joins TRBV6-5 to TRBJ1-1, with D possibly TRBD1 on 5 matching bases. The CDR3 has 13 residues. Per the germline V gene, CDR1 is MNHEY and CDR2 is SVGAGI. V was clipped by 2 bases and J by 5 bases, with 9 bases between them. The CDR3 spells CASSYREGTEAFF. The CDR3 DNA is TGTGCCAGCAGTTACAGGGAGGGGACTGAAGCTTTCTTT.

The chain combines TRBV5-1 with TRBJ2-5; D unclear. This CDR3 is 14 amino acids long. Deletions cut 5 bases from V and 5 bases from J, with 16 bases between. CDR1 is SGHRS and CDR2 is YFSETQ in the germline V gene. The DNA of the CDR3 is TGCGCCAGCAGTTCGACCCTACGAGCGGAGACCCAGTACTTC. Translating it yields CASSSTLRAETQYF.

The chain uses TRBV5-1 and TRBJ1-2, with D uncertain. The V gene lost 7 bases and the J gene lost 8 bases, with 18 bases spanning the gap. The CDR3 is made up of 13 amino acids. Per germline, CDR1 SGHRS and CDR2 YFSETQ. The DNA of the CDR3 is TGCGCCAGCGAGCCTGGACTTGGGCAGGGCTACACCTTC. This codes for CASEPGLGQGYTF.

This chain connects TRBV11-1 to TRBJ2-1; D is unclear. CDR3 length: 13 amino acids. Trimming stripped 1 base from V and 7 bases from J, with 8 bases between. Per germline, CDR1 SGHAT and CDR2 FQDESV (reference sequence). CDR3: CASSLGGVNEQFF. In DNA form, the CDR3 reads TGTGCCAGCAGCTTAGGCGGAGTAAATGAGCAGTTCTTC.

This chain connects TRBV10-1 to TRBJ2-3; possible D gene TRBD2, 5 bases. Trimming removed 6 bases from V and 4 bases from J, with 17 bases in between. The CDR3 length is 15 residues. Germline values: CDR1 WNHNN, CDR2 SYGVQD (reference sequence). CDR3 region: CASRDGAGVADTQYF. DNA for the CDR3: TGCGCCAGCAGGGACGGCGCGGGCGTCGCAGATACGCAGTATTTT.

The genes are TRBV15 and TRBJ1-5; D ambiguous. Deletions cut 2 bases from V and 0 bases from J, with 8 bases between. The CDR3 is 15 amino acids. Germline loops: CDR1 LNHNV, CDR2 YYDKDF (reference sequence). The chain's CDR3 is CATSRRLDSNQPQHF. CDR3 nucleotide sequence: TGTGCCACCAGCAGACGCTTAGATAGCAATCAGCCCCAGCATTTT.

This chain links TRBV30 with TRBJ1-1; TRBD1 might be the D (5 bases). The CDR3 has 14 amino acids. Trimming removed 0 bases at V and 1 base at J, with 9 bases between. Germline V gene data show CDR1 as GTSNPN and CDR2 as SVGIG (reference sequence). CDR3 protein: CAWSVYQGNTEAFF. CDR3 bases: TGTGCCTGGAGTGTATACCAGGGGAACACTGAAGCTTTCTTT.

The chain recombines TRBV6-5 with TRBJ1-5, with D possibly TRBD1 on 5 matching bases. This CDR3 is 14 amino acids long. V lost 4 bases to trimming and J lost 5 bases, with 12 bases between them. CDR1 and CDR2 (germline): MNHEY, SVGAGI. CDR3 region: CASSLQESHQPQHF. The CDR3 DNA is TGTGCCAGCAGTTTACAGGAGTCGCATCAGCCCCAGCATTTT.

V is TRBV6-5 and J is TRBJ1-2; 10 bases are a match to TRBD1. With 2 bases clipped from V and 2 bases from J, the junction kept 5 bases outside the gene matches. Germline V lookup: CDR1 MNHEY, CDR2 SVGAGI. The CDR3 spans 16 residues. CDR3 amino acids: CASSYGTGATNYGYTF. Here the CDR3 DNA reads TGTGCCAGCAGTTACGGGACAGGGGCGACGAACTATGGCTACACCTTC.

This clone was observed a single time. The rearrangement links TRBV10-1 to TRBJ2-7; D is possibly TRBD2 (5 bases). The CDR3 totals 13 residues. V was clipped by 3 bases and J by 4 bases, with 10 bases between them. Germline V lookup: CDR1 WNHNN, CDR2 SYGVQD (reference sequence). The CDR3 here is CASSDYGIYEQYF. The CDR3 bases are TGCGCCAGCAGTGATTACGGGATTTACGAGCAGTACTTC.

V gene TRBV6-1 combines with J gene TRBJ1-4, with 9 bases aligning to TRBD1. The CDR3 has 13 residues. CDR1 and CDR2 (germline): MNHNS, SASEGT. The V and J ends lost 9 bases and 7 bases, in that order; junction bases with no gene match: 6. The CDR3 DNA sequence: TGTGCCAGTACCCGGGACAGGGCTGAAAAACTGTTTTTT. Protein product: CASTRDRAEKLFF.

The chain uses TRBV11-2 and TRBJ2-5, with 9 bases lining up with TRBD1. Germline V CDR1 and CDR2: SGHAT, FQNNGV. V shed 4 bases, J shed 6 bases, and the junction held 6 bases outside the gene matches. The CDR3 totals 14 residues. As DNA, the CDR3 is TGTGCCAGCAGCTACCGGGACAGGGCTAAGACCCAGTACTTC. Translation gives CASSYRDRAKTQYF.

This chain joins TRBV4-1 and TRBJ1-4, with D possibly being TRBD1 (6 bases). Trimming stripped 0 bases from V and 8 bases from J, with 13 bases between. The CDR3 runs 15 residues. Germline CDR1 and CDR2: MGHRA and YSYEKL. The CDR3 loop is CASSQESNRAEKLFF. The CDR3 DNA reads TGCGCCAGCAGCCAAGAAAGTAACAGGGCAGAAAAACTGTTTTTT.

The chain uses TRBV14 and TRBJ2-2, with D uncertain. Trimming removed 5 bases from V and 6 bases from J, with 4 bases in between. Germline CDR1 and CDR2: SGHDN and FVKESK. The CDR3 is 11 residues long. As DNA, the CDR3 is TGTGCCAGCAGCTTCTCCGGGGAGCTGTTTTTT. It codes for CASSFSGELFF. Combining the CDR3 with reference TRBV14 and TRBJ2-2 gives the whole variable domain EAGVTQFPSHSVIEKGQTVTLRCDPISGHDNLYWYRRVMGKEIKFLLHFVKESKQDESGMPNNRFLAERTGGTYSTLKVQPAELEDSGVYFCASSFSGELFFGEGSRLTVL.

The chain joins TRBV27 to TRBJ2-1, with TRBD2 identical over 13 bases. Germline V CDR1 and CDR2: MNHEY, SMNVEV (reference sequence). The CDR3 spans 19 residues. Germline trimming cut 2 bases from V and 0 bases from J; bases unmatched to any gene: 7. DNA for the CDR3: TGTGCCAGCAGTTTAAAGGCACTAGCGGGGGGGTACTCCTACAATGAGCAGTTCTTC. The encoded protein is CASSLKALAGGYSYNEQFF.

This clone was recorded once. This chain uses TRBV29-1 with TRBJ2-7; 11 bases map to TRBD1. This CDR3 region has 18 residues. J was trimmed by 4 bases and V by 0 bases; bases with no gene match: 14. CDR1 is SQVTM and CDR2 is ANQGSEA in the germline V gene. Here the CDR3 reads CSVEEGTGGTGGPYEQYF. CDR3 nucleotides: TGCAGCGTTGAAGAGGGGACAGGGGGTACGGGGGGCCCGTACGAGCAGTACTTC.

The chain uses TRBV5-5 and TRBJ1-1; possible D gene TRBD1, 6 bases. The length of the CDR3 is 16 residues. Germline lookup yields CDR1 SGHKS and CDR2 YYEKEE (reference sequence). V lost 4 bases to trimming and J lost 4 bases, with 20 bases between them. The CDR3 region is CASSQANQRGGTEAFF. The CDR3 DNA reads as TGTGCCAGCAGCCAAGCAAACCAGAGAGGGGGCACTGAAGCTTTCTTT. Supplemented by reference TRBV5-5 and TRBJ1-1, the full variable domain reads DAGVTQSPTHLIKTRGQQVTLRCSPISGHKSVSWYQQVLGQGPQFIFQYYEKEERGRGNFPDRFSARQFPNYSSELNVNALLLGDSALYLCASSQANQRGGTEAFFGQGTRLTVV.

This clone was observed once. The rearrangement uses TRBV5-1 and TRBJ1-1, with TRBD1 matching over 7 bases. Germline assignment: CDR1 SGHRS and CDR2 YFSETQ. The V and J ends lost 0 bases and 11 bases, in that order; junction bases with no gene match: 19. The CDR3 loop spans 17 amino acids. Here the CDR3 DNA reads TGCGCCAGCAGCTTGGGCACCGGAGCTACAGGGGCCGACGCCGCTTTCTTT. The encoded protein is CASSLGTGATGADAAFF.

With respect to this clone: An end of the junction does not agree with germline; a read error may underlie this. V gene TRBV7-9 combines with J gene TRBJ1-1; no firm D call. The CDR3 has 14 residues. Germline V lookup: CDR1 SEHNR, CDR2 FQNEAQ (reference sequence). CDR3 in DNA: TGTGCCAGCAGCTTACCCGGAGAGAACAATGAAGCTTTCTTT. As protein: CASSLPGENNEAFF. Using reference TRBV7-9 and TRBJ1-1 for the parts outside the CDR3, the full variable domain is DTGVSQNPRHKITKRGQNVTFRCDPISEHNRLYWYRQTLGQGPEFLTYFQNEAQLEKSRLLSDRFSAERPKGSFSTLEIQRTEQGDSAMYLCASSLPGENNEAFFGQGTRLTVV.

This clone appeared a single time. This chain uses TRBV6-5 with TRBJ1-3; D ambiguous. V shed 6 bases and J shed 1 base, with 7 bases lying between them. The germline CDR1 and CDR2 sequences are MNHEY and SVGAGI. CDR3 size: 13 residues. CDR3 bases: TGTGCCAGCAGCTCAGGTTCTGGAAACACCATATATTTT. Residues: CASSSGSGNTIYF.

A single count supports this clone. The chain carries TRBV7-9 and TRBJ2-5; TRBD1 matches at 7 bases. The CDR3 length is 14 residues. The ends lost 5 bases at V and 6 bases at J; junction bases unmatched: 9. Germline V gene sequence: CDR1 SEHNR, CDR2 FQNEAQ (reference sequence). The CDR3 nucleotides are TGTGCCAGCAGCGTAAGCGGACAGGATAAGACCCAGTACTTC. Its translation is CASSVSGQDKTQYF.

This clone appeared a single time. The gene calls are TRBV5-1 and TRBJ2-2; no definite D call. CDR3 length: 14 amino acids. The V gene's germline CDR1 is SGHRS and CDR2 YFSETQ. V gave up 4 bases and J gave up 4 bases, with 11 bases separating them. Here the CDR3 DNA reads TGCGCCAGCAGCCGACAAAAACTCACCGGGGAGCTGTTTTTT. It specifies CASSRQKLTGELFF.

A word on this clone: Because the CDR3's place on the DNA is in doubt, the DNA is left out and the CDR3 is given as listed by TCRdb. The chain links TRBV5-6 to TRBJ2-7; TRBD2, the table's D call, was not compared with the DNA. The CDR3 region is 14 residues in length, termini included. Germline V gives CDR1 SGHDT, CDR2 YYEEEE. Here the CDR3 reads CASSPVGTGSFWYF.

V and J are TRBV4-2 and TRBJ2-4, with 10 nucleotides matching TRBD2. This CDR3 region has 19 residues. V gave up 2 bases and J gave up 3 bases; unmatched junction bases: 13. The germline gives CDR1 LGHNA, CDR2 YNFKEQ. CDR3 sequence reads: CASSQNRAGGSSGKNIQYF. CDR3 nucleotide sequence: TGTGCCAGCAGCCAAAATCGAGCGGGGGGGTCCTCGGGCAAAAACATTCAGTACTTC.

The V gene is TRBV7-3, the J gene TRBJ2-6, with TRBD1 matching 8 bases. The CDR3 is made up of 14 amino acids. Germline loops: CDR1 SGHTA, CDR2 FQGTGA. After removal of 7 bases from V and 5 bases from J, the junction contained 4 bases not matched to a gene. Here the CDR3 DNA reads TGTGCCAGCACTGGACAGGGAAGGGCCAACGTCCTGACTTTC. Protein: CASTGQGRANVLTF.

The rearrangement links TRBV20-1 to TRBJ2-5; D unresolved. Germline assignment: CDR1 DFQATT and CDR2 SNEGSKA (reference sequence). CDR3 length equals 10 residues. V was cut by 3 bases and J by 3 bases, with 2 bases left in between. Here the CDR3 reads CSASKETQYF. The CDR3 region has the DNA TGCAGTGCTAGCAAAGAGACCCAGTACTTC.